What follows are 21 T cell receptor beta chains derived from one specimen sequenced in a study of long-term antiretroviral therapy in people with HIV. A v3.0 immunoSEQ assay was performed at survey level. Clones were read by immunoSEQ multiplex PCR, and TCRdb kept only the in-frame ones, dropping some. The table has approximately 15,000 clones, approximately 90% seen once. The sequences come from unsorted PBMCs, collected 6.9 years after starting antiretroviral therapy. The receptors were sampled from a man aged 50-60 years with HIV.

The chain combines TRBV19 with TRBJ2-1; 11 bases align to TRBD2. Per germline, CDR1 LNHDA and CDR2 SQIVND (reference sequence). The CDR3 runs to 16 residues. V gave up 7 bases and J gave up 10 bases; unmatched junction bases: 15. The chain's CDR3 is CASIRPGTSGVGEQFF. The CDR3 DNA reads as TGTGCCAGTATCCGCCCCGGGACTAGCGGTGTCGGCGAGCAGTTCTTC.

The chain uses TRBV28 and TRBJ2-1; 7 nucleotides align to TRBD1. J lost 7 bases, V lost 8 bases, and 11 bases had no gene match. The V gene's germline CDR1 is MDHEN and CDR2 SYDVKM. There are 14 residues in the CDR3. The CDR3 region has the DNA TGTGCCAGCGCATCGAGGGGGCTACGAAATGAGCAGTTCTTC. Translation gives CASASRGLRNEQFF.

This clone was found once. This chain joins TRBV7-2 and TRBJ2-7; 7 bases match TRBD1. The CDR3 covers 18 residues. The germline gives CDR1 SGHTA, CDR2 FQGNSA. V lost 1 base, J lost 3 bases, and 15 bases stayed unmatched. DNA for the CDR3: TGTGCCAGCAGCTTAGTCGGCGTTCGGGACAGAGCAATCTACGAGCAGTACTTC. Amino acid sequence: CASSLVGVRDRAIYEQYF. Variable domain in full (rest from reference TRBV7-2 and TRBJ2-7): GAGVSQSPSNKVTEKGKDVELRCDPISGHTALYWYRQSLGQGLEFLIYFQGNSAPDKSGLPSDRFSAERTGGSVSTLTIQRTQQEDSAVYLCASSLVGVRDRAIYEQYFGPGTRLTVT.

V usage is TRBV18 and J usage is TRBJ1-1; no definite D call. Germline lookup yields CDR1 KGHSH and CDR2 LQKENI. The CDR3 runs to 13 residues. Trimming left V 6 bases short and J 2 bases short, with 10 bases between. The CDR3 DNA reads as TGTGCCAGCTCGCAACAAGGTAACACTGAAGCTTTCTTT. Protein product: CASSQQGNTEAFF.

The chain is built from TRBV7-8 and TRBJ2-7; D gene uncertain. The CDR3 is 14 residues long. In germline, CDR1 is SGHVS, CDR2 FQNEAQ. V was shortened by 7 bases and J by 7 bases, with 20 bases between the two germline ends. The CDR3: CASTPNQALGEQYF. The DNA for the CDR3 is TGTGCCAGCACCCCGAACCAAGCGTTGGGGGAGCAGTACTTC.

J is TRBJ2-5 and V is TRBV9, with D unresolved. Germline V CDR1 and CDR2: SGDLS, YYNGEE. The CDR3 sequence is 14 residues long. V was shortened by 3 bases and J by 2 bases, with 11 bases between the two germline ends. In DNA, the CDR3 is TGTGCCAGCAGCGCAAACTTAGTTCAAGAGACCCAGTACTTC. Protein product: CASSANLVQETQYF.

The V and J genes are TRBV7-3 and TRBJ1-4, with 7 bases aligning to TRBD1. Unmatched junction bases numbered 5, after V lost 8 bases and J lost 8 bases. The CDR3 is 12 residues long. Germline V lookup: CDR1 SGHTA, CDR2 FQGTGA. The chain's CDR3 is CASGDRVEKLFF. The CDR3, as DNA: TGTGCCAGCGGAGACAGGGTCGAAAAACTGTTTTTT.

The chain joins TRBV11-3 to TRBJ2-1; TRBD2 aligns across 8 bases. Unmatched junction bases numbered 2, after V lost 4 bases and J lost 3 bases. The germline V gene has CDR1 SGHNT and CDR2 YENEEA. CDR3 length equals 14 residues. The CDR3 DNA follows: TGTGCCAGCAGCTCCAGCGGGGGCTACAATGAGCAGTTCTTC. Protein: CASSSSGGYNEQFF.

The chain has TRBV6-6 and TRBJ1-5; TRBD1 matches 8 bases. Germline V gene data show CDR1 as MNHNY and CDR2 as SVGAGI (reference sequence). The CDR3 loop spans 16 amino acids. J was trimmed by 6 bases and V by 6 bases; bases with no gene match: 13. CDR3 protein: CASRPAFDRGGQPQHF. The CDR3 region has the DNA TGTGCCAGCAGGCCCGCTTTCGACAGGGGTGGTCAGCCCCAGCATTTT.

The rearrangement links TRBV7-8 to TRBJ2-1; D uncertain. V was cut by 1 base and J by 5 bases, with 9 bases left in between. The CDR3 length is 14 residues. CDR1 is SGHVS, CDR2 FQNEAQ, per germline. The CDR3 sequence: CASSLEIAHNEQFF. The CDR3 DNA reads TGTGCCAGCAGCTTAGAAATAGCCCACAATGAGCAGTTCTTC.

J is TRBJ2-1 and V is TRBV30; TRBD2 is a possible D gene (6 bases). The ends were cut back, 5 bases at V and 6 bases at J, with 20 bases in the middle. CDR1 is GTSNPN, CDR2 SVGIG, per germline (reference sequence). The CDR3 is 15 amino acids. The CDR3 nucleotides read TGTGCCTGGGCCTGGGTAGGGAGGAAGGGCAATGAGCAGTTCTTC. It codes for CAWAWVGRKGNEQFF. The entire variable domain, with the rest obtained from reference TRBV30 and TRBJ2-1, is as follows: SQTIHQWPATLVQPVGSPLSLECTVEGTSNPNLYWYRQAAGRGLQLLFYSVGIGQISSEVPQNLSASRPQDRQFILSSKKLLLSDSGFYLCAWAWVGRKGNEQFFGPGTRLTVL.

This sequence joins TRBV19 and TRBJ1-2; 12 positions agree with TRBD1. V was clipped by 7 bases and J by 4 bases; unmatched bases: 4. This CDR3 is built from 14 residues. Germline values: CDR1 LNHDA, CDR2 SQIVND (reference sequence). The DNA for the CDR3 is TGTGCCAGTACCCCGGGACAGGGGGCCTATGGCTACACCTTC. As protein: CASTPGQGAYGYTF.

The gene calls are TRBV27 and TRBJ2-7, with 8 bases fitting TRBD2. Germline CDR1 is MNHEY and CDR2 is SMNVEV (reference sequence). CDR3 size: 16 residues. The J segment lost 7 bases and the V segment lost 3 bases, leaving 14 bases of the junction unmatched. Here the CDR3 reads CASSLSPYGRAFEQYF. The CDR3 nucleotides are TGTGCCAGCAGTTTGTCCCCTTACGGGAGGGCCTTTGAGCAGTACTTC.

The V call is TRBV4-2, the J call TRBJ2-7; the match to TRBD2 covers 8 bases. V trimming: 1 base; J trimming: 3 bases; junction bases outside the gene matches: 8. CDR1 is LGHNA, CDR2 YNFKEQ, per germline. The CDR3 contains 16 residues. Written as DNA, the CDR3 is TGTGCCAGCAGCCAAGCCTTGAGCGGGAGTGGCTACGAGCAGTACTTC. As protein: CASSQALSGSGYEQYF.

V gene TRBV18 combines with J gene TRBJ2-5; no clear D gene. The CDR3 spans 13 residues. Trimming took off 3 bases at V and 2 bases at J, with 7 bases between the two ends. Germline CDR1 reads KGHSH; CDR2 reads LQKENI. CDR3 sequence: CASSPGVQETQYF. Here the CDR3 DNA reads TGTGCCAGCTCACCTGGGGTTCAAGAGACCCAGTACTTC. The entire variable domain, with the rest obtained from reference TRBV18 and TRBJ2-5, is as follows: NAGVMQNPRHLVRRRGQEARLRCSPMKGHSHVYWYRQLPEEGLKFMVYLQKENIIDESGMPKERFSAEFPKEGPSILRIQQVVRGDSAAYFCASSPGVQETQYFGPGTRLLVL.

The chain combines TRBV28 with TRBJ2-5, with D perhaps matching TRBD2 (7 bases). The assigned J gene may be wrong: the sequence end matches TRBJ2-7 better. Germline assignment: CDR1 MDHEN and CDR2 SYDVKM. This CDR3 is 15 amino acids long. DNA of the CDR3: TGTGCCAGCAGTTTTCGGGGGGCCTCAGGTTACGAGCAGTACTTC. Its translation is CASSFRGASGYEQYF.

This chain uses TRBV13 with TRBJ2-6; 7 bases are shared with TRBD1. CDR3 size: 17 residues. Per germline, CDR1 PRHDT and CDR2 FYEKMQ (reference sequence). The J segment lost 4 bases and the V segment lost 5 bases, leaving 11 bases of the junction unmatched. The CDR3 protein is CASSPATGVGGANVLTF. CDR3 bases: TGTGCCAGCAGCCCCGCCACAGGGGTCGGCGGGGCCAACGTCCTGACTTTC.

The gene calls are TRBV2 and TRBJ1-1; maybe TRBD1 (5 bases). CDR1 is SNHLY and CDR2 is FYNNEI in the germline V gene. This CDR3 is built from 14 residues. The V gene lost 0 bases and the J gene lost 1 base, with 6 bases spanning the gap. Here the CDR3 reads CASSEARGNTEAFF. The CDR3 DNA follows: TGTGCCAGCAGTGAAGCGAGGGGGAACACTGAAGCTTTCTTT.

In nucleotides, the CDR3 is TGTGCCAGCAGCTTAGCGGGACTAGCGCCAGGAGATACGCAGTATTTT. Its protein product is CASSLAGLAPGDTQYF. V is TRBV7-9 and J is TRBJ2-3; 10 nucleotides agree with TRBD2. V was clipped by 0 bases and J by 5 bases; unmatched bases: 5. The CDR3 extends over 16 amino acids. From germline, CDR1 is SEHNR and CDR2 FQNEAQ (reference sequence).

This chain connects TRBV28 to TRBJ2-7; a weak D match, TRBD2 (6 bases). The germline V gene encodes CDR1 MDHEN and CDR2 SYDVKM. Trimming cost V 5 bases and J 1 base, with 18 bases left between them. The CDR3 runs 16 residues. CDR3 DNA: TGTGCCAGCAGTGATTCAGGGCGGGGACTTTCCTACGAGCAGTACTTC. It specifies CASSDSGRGLSYEQYF.

The chain employs TRBV5-8 and TRBJ1-4; TRBD1 is a possible D gene (6 bases). The CDR3 spans 14 residues. Germline V gives CDR1 SGHTS, CDR2 YDEGEE. V was trimmed by 2 bases and J by 8 bases, leaving 13 bases between them. The CDR3 loop is CASSFGQFGEKLFF. The CDR3 DNA follows: TGTGCCAGCAGCTTCGGACAGTTCGGCGAAAAACTGTTTTTT.